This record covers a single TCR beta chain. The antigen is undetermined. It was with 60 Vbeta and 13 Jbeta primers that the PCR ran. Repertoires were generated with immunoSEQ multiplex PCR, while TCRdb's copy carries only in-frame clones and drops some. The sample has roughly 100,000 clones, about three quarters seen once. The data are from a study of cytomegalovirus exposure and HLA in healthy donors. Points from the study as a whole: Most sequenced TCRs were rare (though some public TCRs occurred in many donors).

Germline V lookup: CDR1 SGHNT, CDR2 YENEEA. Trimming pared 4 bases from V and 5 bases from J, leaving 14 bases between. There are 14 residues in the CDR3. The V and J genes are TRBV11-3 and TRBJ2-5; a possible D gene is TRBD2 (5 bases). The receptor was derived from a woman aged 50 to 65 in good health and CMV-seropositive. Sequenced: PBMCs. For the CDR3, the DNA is TGTGCCAGCAGCTCCCTGGGGAGCACTGAGACCCAGTACTTC. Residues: CASSSLGSTETQYF. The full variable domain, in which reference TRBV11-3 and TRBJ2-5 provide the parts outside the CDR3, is EAGVVQSPRYKIIEKKQPVAFWCNPISGHNTLYWYLQNLGQGPELLIRYENEEAVDDSQLPKDRFSAERLKGVDSTLKIQPAELGDSAVYLCASSSLGSTETQYFGPGTRLLVL.